This T cell receptor beta chain was documented in a study of monozygotic twins with inflammatory bowel disease. Each CDR3 protein gets one entry in TCRdb, which reprocessed the 5' RACE reads and gives no DNA. This specimen shows over 150,000 distinct CDR3 sequences; the ten leading clones hold 2% to 2.5%. The CDR3 is 14 amino acids. Germline values: CDR1 SGHNT, CDR2 YENEEA. This TCR was sampled from a human donor with ulcerative colitis or Crohn's disease, or a healthy co-twin of an affected twin (not recorded which). J is TRBJ2-7 and V is TRBV11-3; the D call from TCRdb, TRBD1, cannot be confirmed without DNA. Sequenced input: blood. The CDR3 here is CASSKTGGSDEQYF.